Listed here are 10 T cell receptor beta chains from one sample, sequenced in a study of blood T cell repertoires in COVID-19. Clones were read by immunoSEQ multiplex PCR, and TCRdb kept only the in-frame ones, dropping some. Here the sample spans more than 200,000 clones, over 75% being singletons. Sample: peripheral blood. These receptors were collected from a woman of 80 years or more with acute or convalescent COVID-19.

V is TRBV5-1 and J is TRBJ1-1; D not certain. The germline V and J ends were trimmed by 2 bases and 1 base, with 12 bases remaining between them. CDR1 SGHRS and CDR2 YFSETQ come from the germline V gene. This CDR3 has 15 residues. The CDR3 DNA reads TGCGCCAGCAGCTTAATAGGACTTCAGAACACTGAAGCTTTCTTT. It codes for CASSLIGLQNTEAFF.

This chain links TRBV30 with TRBJ2-7; TRBD1 is a possible D gene (8 bases). Deletions cut 1 base from V and 0 bases from J, with 10 bases between. From germline, CDR1 is GTSNPN and CDR2 SVGIG (reference sequence). This CDR3 comprises 14 residues. CDR3: CAWSDRGGSYEQYF. DNA for the CDR3: TGTGCCTGGAGTGACAGGGGGGGCTCCTACGAGCAGTACTTC.

The chain carries TRBV5-1 and TRBJ2-4; 11 nucleotides align to TRBD1. CDR3 length equals 18 residues. V shed 4 bases, J shed 0 bases, and the junction held 9 bases outside the gene matches. The V gene's germline CDR1 is SGHRS and CDR2 YFSETQ. This chain's CDR3 is CASSGGTGGTIAKNIQYF. CDR3 bases: TGCGCCAGCAGCGGCGGGACAGGGGGAACAATAGCCAAAAACATTCAGTACTTC. Together with reference TRBV5-1 and TRBJ2-4, the CDR3 gives the full variable domain: KAGVTQTPRYLIKTRGQQVTLSCSPISGHRSVSWYQQTPGQGLQFLFEYFSETQRNKGNFPGRFSGRQFSNSRSEMNVSTLELGDSALYLCASSGGTGGTIAKNIQYFGAGTRLSVL.

This chain connects TRBV10-3 to TRBJ2-1, with 11 bases aligning to TRBD2. Unmatched junction bases numbered 7, after V lost 4 bases and J lost 5 bases. This CDR3 has 16 amino acids. The germline V gene encodes CDR1 ENHRY and CDR2 SYGVKD. The CDR3 spells CAISGPSSGGHNEQFF. The CDR3 DNA is TGTGCCATCAGTGGACCATCTAGCGGGGGGCACAATGAGCAGTTCTTC.

CDR3 bases: TGTGCCAGCAGCTCGGGGAAGGGCACAGATACGCAGTATTTT. Encoded protein: CASSSGKGTDTQYF. The chain combines TRBV7-8 with TRBJ2-3; D possibly corresponds to TRBD2 (5 bases). Germline assignment: CDR1 SGHVS and CDR2 FQNEAQ. The germline V and J ends were trimmed by 4 bases and 1 base, with 9 bases remaining between them. This CDR3 spans 14 amino acids.

The chain couples TRBV15 to TRBJ2-6; 8 bases are a match to TRBD1. V was pared by 0 bases and J by 4 bases, with 8 bases of the junction left unmatched. There are 18 residues in the CDR3. Germline CDR1 is LNHNV and CDR2 is YYDKDF (reference sequence). The CDR3 protein is CATSREFLQGAGANVLTF. The CDR3 region has the DNA TGTGCCACCAGCAGAGAGTTCCTGCAGGGGGCGGGGGCCAACGTCCTGACTTTC. The full variable domain, its missing parts supplied by reference TRBV15 and TRBJ2-6, is DAMVIQNPRYQVTQFGKPVTLSCSQTLNHNVMYWYQQKSSQAPKLLFHYYDKDFNNEADTPDNFQSRRPNTSFCFLDIRSPGLGDTAMYLCATSREFLQGAGANVLTFGAGSRLTVL.

The chain couples TRBV2 to TRBJ1-5; D remains ambiguous. The CDR3 spans 12 residues. With 6 bases removed from V and 6 bases from J, the gap between germline ends came to 9 bases. The germline gives CDR1 SNHLY, CDR2 FYNNEI. The DNA for the CDR3 is TGTGCCAGCAGCGGTCCCCGTCAGCCCCAGCATTTT. Translating gives CASSGPRQPQHF.

This rearrangement joins TRBV10-3 to TRBJ2-2; 7 bases fit TRBD1. CDR3 size: 15 residues. Trimming cost V 8 bases and J 2 bases; bases outside gene matches: 8. CDR1 and CDR2 from the germline V gene are ENHRY and SYGVKD. As DNA, the CDR3 is TGTGCCATCCGAATCGGGACAGAAAACACCGGGGAGCTGTTTTTT. Its protein is CAIRIGTENTGELFF.

This clone was detected only once. V usage is TRBV5-1 and J usage is TRBJ2-1; 7 nucleotides align to TRBD2. J gave up 7 bases and V 0 bases, and 7 bases lay outside the gene matches. The CDR3 is 15 amino acids. Germline CDR1 reads SGHRS; CDR2 reads YFSETQ. The CDR3 sequence is CASSLARGRGNEQFF. DNA of the CDR3: TGCGCCAGCAGCTTGGCCCGAGGGCGGGGGAATGAGCAGTTCTTC.

J is TRBJ2-7 and V is TRBV10-3; the D gene is possibly TRBD1 (6 bases). CDR1 is ENHRY, CDR2 SYGVKD, per germline. This CDR3 comprises 13 residues. Trimming took off 6 bases at V and 2 bases at J, with 11 bases between the two ends. CDR3 in amino acids: CAISIQGPYEQYF. DNA for the CDR3: TGTGCCATCAGCATACAGGGCCCCTACGAGCAGTACTTC.